A selection of T cell receptor beta chains follows, all from one sample in a study of T cell responses to AZD1222 COVID-19 vaccine. Clones were sequenced by immunoSEQ multiplex PCR, and TCRdb holds only the in-frame ones, with some missing. The sample includes around 95,000 clones, about 87% of them seen just once. The specimen comprised peripheral blood, sampled on day 0 of AZD1222 vaccination. Receptors were obtained from an adult in good health. CDR3s leave out the opening cysteine and the closing phenylalanine or tryptophan.

j_call | v_call | cdr3_aa
TRBJ2-1 | TRBV7-2 | ASSLALTSGSYHSSYNEQF
TRBJ2-7 | TRBV6-6 | ASSMNDRGDYEQY
TRBJ2-1 | TRBV7-9 | ASSDRLAGYNEQF
TRBJ2-7 | TRBV7-3 | ASSSEQGRRDYEQY
TRBJ1-2 | TRBV28 | ASLQGVRDGYT
TRBJ2-1 | TRBV6-5 | ASSYKLAGGYGQF
TRBJ1-6 | TRBV18 | ASSPSGRGSYNSPLH
TRBJ2-1 | TRBV14 | ASTPRLVGEQF
TRBJ1-1 | TRBV5-1 | ASNQRGGTEAF
TRBJ2-7 | TRBV7-2 | ASSLERDSYEQY
TRBJ2-2 | TRBV7-9 | ASPPGGRGPSTGELF
TRBJ2-7 | TRBV29-1 | SVGDLYEQY
TRBJ2-2 | TRBV5-4 | ASSLGLADTGELF
TRBJ2-7 | TRBV11-2 | ASSSGLAGGGPY
TRBJ1-5 | TRBV19 | ASSWDSYNQPQH
TRBJ1-1 | TRBV7-2 | ASSSNRGRTEAF
TRBJ2-1 | TRBV24-1 | ATSELAGGGNEQF
TRBJ2-1 | TRBV10-3 | AIGMPGLPYNEQF
TRBJ2-2 | TRBV11-2 | ASSLGTLHTGELF
TRBJ1-1 | TRBV18 | ASSPFPSSNTEAF
TRBJ1-5 | TRBV6-5 | ASFIGQGNQPQH
TRBJ2-2 | TRBV27 | ASRHTSGRDTGELF